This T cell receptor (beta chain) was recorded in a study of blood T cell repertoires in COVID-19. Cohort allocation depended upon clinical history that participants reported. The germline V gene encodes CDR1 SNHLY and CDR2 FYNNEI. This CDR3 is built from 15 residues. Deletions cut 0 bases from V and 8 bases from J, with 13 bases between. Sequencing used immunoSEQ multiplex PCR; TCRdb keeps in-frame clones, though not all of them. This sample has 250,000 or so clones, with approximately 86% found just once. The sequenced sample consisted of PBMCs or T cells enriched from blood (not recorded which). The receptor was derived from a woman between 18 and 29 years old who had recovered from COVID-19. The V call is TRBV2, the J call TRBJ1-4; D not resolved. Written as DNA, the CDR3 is TGTGCCAGCAGTGAAGCGCGGGCCAGGACCGAAAAACTGTTTTTT. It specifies CASSEARARTEKLFF.